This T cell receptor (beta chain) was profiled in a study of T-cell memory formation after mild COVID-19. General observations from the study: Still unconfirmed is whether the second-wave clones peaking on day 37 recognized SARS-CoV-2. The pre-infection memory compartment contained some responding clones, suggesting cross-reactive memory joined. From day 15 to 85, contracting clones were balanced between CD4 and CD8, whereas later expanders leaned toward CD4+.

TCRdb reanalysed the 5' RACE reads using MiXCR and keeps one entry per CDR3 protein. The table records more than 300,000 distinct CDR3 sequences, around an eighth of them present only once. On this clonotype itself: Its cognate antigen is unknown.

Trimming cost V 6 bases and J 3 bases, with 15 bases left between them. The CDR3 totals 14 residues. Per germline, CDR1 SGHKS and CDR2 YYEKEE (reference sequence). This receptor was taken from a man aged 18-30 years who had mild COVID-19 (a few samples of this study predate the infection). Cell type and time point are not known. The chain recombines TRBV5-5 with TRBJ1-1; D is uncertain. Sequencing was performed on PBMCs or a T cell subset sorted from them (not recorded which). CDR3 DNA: TGTGCCAGCAACTCCTACTGGGGAGACACTGAAGCTTTCTTT. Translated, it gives CASNSYWGDTEAFF.